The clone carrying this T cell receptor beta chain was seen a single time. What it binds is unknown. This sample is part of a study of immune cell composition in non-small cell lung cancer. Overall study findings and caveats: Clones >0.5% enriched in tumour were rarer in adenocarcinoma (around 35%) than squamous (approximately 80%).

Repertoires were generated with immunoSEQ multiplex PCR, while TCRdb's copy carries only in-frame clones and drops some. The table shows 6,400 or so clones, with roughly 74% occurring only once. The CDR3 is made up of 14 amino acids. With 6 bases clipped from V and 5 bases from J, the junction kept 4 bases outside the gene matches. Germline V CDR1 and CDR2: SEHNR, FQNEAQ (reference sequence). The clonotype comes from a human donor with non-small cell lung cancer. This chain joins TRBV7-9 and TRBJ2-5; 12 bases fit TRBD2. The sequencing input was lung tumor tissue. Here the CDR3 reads CASSWTSGTETQYF. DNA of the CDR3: TGTGCCAGCAGTTGGACTAGCGGGACGGAGACCCAGTACTTC. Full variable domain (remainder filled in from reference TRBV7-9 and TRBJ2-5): DTGVSQNPRHKITKRGQNVTFRCDPISEHNRLYWYRQTLGQGPEFLTYFQNEAQLEKSRLLSDRFSAERPKGSFSTLEIQRTEQGDSAMYLCASSWTSGTETQYFGPGTRLLVL.